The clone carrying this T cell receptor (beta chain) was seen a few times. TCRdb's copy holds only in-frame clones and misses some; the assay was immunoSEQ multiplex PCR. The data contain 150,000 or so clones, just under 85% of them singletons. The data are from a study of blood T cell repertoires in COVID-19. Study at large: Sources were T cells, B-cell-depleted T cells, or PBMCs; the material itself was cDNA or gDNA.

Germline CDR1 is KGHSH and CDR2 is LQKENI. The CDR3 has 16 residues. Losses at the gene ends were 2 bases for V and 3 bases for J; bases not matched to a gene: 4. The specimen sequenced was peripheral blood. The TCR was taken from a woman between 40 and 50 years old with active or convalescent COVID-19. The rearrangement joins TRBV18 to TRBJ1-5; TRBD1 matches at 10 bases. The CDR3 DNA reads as TGTGCCAGCTCACCAGGGACAGGGGCCAACAATCAGCCCCAGCATTTT. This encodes CASSPGTGANNQPQHF.